This T cell receptor beta chain was recovered during a study of blood T cell repertoires in COVID-19. The wider study: Donors in the United States, Italy and Spain gave samples during acute or convalescent COVID-19. From T cells, B-cell-depleted T cells, or PBMCs came the material, which was cDNA or gDNA.

Germline V gene sequence: CDR1 LGHNA, CDR2 YSLEER. This CDR3 region has 15 residues. In the study's own analysis: Estimation of nucleated cell counts relied on the amplification of reference gene primers. Data came from immunoSEQ multiplex PCR; TCRdb stores just in-frame clones and leaves some out. Clone size and V and J calls were adopted from that table, with D and trimming inferred from the DNA. Here the sample spans 110,000 or so clones, roughly 85% being singletons. This clone was seen a single time. One end of the junction fails to match germline, which may point to a read error. V gene TRBV4-3 combines with J gene TRBJ1-4; TRBD1 might be the D (5 bases). Sample: peripheral blood. The TCR comes from a man in his forties or fifties with acute or convalescent COVID-19. Here the CDR3 DNA reads TGCGCCCGCAGCGGACGGGGGGAAACTAATGAAAAACTGTTTTTT. Protein sequence: CARSGRGETNEKLFF.